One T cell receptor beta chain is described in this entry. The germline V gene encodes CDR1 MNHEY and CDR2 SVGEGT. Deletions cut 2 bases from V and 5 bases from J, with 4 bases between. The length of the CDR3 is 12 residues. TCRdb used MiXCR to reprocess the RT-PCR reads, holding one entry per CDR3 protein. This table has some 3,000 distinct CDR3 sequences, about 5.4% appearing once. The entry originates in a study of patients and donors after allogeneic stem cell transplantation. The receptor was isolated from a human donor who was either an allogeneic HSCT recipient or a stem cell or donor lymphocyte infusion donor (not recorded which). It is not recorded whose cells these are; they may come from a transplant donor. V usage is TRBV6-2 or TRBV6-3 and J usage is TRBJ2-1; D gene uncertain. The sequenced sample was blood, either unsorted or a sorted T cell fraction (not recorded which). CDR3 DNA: TGTGCCAGCAGTTACAAAAACAATGAGCAGTTCTTC. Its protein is CASSYKNNEQFF.